This T cell receptor (beta chain) was captured by sequencing in a study of blood T cells in healthy people across ages. About the research overall: In model experiments, template switching was able to capture about one barcoded beta molecule for every two T cells that were present.

A sample-barcoded 5' primer and a J-beta primer mix were used in a second PCR of about 7 to 12 cycles. TCRdb passed the 5' RACE reads through MiXCR, listing each CDR3 protein once. The profile shows about 780,000 distinct CDR3 sequences, about a quarter of them singletons. This clonotype appeared a few times. In germline, CDR1 is SNHLY, CDR2 FYNNEI. The CDR3 is 19 amino acids. Each sample yielded at least 5 micrograms of PBMC total RNA. These data also formed part of another study, on T cells of mothers and their children. Per that study: For related and unrelated pairs alike, thymic selection shapes TCR recombination output similarly.

The chain is built from TRBV2 and TRBJ2-5; 14 bases are shared with TRBD2. Near its end, the DNA agrees better with TRBJ2-7, so the J call may be wrong. This receptor was obtained from a boy between 10 and 17 years old in good health. The material sequenced was blood. This CDR3 is CASSYSSTSGGAYTYEQYF. The CDR3 region has the DNA TGTGCCAGCAGCTACTCCTCGACTAGCGGGGGGGCATATACCTACGAGCAGTACTTC.